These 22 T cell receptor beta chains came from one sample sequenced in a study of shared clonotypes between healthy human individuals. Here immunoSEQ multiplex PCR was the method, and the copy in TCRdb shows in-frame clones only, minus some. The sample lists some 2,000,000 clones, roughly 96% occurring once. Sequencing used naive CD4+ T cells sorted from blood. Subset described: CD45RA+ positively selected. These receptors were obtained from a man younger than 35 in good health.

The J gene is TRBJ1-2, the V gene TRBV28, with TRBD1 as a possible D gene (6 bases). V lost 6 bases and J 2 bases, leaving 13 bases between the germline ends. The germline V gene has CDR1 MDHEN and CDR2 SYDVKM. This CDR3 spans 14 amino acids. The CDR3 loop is CASSWRGSNYGYTF. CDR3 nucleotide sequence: TGTGCCAGCAGCTGGAGGGGGAGCAACTATGGCTACACCTTC.

The CDR3 nucleotides are TGCGCCAGCATGGCACTAGCGGGAGGTCCGGGCTACGAGCAGTACTTC. Translated, it gives CASMALAGGPGYEQYF. V usage is TRBV5-1 and J usage is TRBJ2-7; 12 nucleotides match TRBD2. V gave up 6 bases and J gave up 3 bases; unmatched junction bases: 10. CDR1 SGHRS and CDR2 YFSETQ come from the germline V gene. This CDR3 region has 16 residues.

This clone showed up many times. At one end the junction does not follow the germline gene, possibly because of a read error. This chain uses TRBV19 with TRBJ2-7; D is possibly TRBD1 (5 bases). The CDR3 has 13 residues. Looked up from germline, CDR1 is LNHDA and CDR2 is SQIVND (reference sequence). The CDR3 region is CVSSIGRDYEQYF. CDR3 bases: TGTGTCAGTAGTATCGGCAGGGACTACGAGCAGTACTTC.

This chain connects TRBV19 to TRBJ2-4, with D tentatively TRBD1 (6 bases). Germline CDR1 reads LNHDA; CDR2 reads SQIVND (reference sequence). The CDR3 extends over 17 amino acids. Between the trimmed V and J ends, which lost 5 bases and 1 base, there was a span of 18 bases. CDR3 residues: CASSGYRANAAKNIQYF. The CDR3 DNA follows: TGTGCCAGTAGTGGGTACAGGGCTAACGCGGCCAAAAACATTCAGTACTTC. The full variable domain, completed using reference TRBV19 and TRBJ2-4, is DGGITQSPKYLFRKEGQNVTLSCEQNLNHDAMYWYRQDPGQGLRLIYYSQIVNDFQKGDIAEGYSVSREKKESFPLTVTSAQKNPTAFYLCASSGYRANAAKNIQYFGAGTRLSVL.

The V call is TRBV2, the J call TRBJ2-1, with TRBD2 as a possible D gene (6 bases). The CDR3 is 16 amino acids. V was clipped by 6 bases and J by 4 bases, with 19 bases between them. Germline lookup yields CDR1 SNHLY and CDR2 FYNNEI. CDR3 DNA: TGTGCCAGCAGCTCCGACGCGTGGGAGGTTTACAATGAGCAGTTCTTC. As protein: CASSSDAWEVYNEQFF.

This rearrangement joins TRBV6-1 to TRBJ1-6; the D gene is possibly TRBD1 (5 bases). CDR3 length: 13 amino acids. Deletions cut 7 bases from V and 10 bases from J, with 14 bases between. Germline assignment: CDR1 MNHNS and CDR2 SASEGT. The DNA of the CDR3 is TGTGCCAGCATAGGAGGGGTGGGGTCACCCCTCCACTTT. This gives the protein CASIGGVGSPLHF.

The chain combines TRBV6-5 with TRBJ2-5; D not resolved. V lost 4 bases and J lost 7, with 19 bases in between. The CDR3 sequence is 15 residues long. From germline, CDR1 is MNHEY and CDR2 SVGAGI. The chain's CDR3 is CASSSVVGSKRTQYF. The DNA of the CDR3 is TGTGCCAGCAGTTCCGTGGTAGGGTCAAAACGGACCCAGTACTTC.

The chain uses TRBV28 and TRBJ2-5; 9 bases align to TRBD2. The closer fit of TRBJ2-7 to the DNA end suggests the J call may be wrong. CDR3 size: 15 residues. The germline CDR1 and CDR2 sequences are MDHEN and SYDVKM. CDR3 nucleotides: TGTGCCAGCAGTTCCAGCGGGGGGCCCTCCTACGAGCAGTACTTC. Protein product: CASSSSGGPSYEQYF.

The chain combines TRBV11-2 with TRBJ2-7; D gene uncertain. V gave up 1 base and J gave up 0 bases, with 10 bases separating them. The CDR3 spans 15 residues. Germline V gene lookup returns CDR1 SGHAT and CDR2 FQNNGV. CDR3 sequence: CASSLAGAPSYEQYF. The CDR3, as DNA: TGTGCCAGCAGCTTAGCCGGAGCGCCCTCCTACGAGCAGTACTTC.

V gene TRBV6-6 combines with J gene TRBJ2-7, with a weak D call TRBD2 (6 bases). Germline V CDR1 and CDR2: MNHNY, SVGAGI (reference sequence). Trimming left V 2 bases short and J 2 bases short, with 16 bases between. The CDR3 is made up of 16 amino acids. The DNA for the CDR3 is TGTGCCAGCAGTTACGGTAGGGCAGGAGGGACCTACGAGCAGTACTTC. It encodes CASSYGRAGGTYEQYF.

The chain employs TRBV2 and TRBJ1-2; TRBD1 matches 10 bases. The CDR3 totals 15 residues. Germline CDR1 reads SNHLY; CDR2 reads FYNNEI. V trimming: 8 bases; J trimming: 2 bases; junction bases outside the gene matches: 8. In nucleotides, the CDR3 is TGTGCCAGCGTCCAGGGGGGACAGGGGAACTATGGCTACACCTTC. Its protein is CASVQGGQGNYGYTF.

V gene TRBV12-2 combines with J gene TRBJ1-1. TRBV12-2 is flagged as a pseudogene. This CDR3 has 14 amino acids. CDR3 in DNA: TGTGCAAGTCGCCCCAGGACGGTGAACACTGAAGCTTTCTTT. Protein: CASRPRTVNTEAFF.

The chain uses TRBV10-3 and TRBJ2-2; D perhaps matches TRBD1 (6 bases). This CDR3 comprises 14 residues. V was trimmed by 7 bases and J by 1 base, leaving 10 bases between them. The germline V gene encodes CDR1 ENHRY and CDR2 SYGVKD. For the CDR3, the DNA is TGTGCCATCACCCTGGACAGGAACACCGGGGAGCTGTTTTTT. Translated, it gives CAITLDRNTGELFF.

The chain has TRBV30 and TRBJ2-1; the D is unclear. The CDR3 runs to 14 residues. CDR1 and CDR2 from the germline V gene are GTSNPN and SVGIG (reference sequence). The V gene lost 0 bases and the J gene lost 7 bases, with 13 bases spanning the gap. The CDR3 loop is CAWSVNDVGNEQFF. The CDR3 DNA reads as TGTGCCTGGAGTGTAAATGACGTTGGGAATGAGCAGTTCTTC.

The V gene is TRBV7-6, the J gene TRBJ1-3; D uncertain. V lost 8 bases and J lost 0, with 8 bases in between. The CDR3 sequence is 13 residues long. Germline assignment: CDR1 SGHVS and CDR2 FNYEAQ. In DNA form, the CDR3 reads TGTGCCAGCGGCGGGAGCTCTGGAAACACCATATATTTT. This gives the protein CASGGSSGNTIYF.

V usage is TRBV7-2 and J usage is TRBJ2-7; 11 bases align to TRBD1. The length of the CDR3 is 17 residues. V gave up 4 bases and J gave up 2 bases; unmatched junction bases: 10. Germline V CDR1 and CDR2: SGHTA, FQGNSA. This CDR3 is CASSSWTGGAKPYEQYF. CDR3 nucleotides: TGTGCCAGCAGCTCCTGGACAGGGGGCGCAAAGCCCTACGAGCAGTACTTC. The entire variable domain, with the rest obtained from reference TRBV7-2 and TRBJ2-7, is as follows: GAGVSQSPSNKVTEKGKDVELRCDPISGHTALYWYRQSLGQGLEFLIYFQGNSAPDKSGLPSDRFSAERTGGSVSTLTIQRTQQEDSAVYLCASSSWTGGAKPYEQYFGPGTRLTVT.

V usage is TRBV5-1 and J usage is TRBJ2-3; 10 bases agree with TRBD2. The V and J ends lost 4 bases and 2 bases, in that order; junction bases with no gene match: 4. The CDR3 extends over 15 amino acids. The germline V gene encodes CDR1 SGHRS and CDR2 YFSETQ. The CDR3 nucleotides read TGCGCCAGCAGCGTTACTAGCGGGGACACAGATACGCAGTATTTT. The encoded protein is CASSVTSGDTDTQYF.

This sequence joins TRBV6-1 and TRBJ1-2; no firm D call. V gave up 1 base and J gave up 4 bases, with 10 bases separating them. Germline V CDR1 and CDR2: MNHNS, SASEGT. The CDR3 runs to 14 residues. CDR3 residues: CASSEDSWIYGYTF. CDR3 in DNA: TGTGCCAGCAGTGAAGATTCCTGGATCTATGGCTACACCTTC.

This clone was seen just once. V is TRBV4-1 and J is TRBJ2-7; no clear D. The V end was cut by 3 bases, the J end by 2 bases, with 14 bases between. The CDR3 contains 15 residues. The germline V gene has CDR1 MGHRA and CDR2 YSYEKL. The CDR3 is CASSQEKRPTYEQYF. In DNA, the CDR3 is TGCGCCAGCAGCCAGGAGAAACGACCGACCTACGAGCAGTACTTC.

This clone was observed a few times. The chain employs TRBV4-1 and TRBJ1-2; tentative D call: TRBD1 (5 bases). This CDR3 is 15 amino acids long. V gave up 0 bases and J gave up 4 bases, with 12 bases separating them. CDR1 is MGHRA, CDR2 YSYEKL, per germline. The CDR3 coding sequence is TGCGCCAGCAGCCAAGATAGGGCAGGGCCCTATGGCTACACCTTC. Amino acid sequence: CASSQDRAGPYGYTF.

CDR3 bases: TGCAGCGTTCAGTTGGGACGAGGAGTTAGCCAGTACTTC. Translated, it gives CSVQLGRGVSQYF. The gene calls are TRBV29-1 and TRBJ2-5; D is possibly TRBD1 or TRBD2 (5 bases each). Germline V lookup: CDR1 SQVTM, CDR2 ANQGSEA. Trimming took 5 bases from V and 10 from J, leaving 20 bases between them. The CDR3 is 13 residues long.

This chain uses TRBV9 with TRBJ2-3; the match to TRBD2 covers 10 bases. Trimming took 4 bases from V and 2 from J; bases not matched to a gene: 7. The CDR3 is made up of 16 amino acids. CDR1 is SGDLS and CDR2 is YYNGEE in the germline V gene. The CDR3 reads CASSSPAGGNTDTQYF. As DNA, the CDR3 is TGTGCCAGCAGCTCCCCAGCGGGAGGGAACACAGATACGCAGTATTTT.